This passage covers 28 T cell receptor beta chains from one sample sequenced in a study of blood T cell repertoires in COVID-19. Generated by immunoSEQ multiplex PCR, the TCRdb table keeps only in-frame clones and is missing some. The sample comprises around 150,000 clones, about 80% of which are singletons, and about 7.2% rests with the top ten. The sample consisted of PBMCs or T cells enriched from blood (not recorded which). The receptors derive from a man in his fifties who had recovered from COVID-19.

The chain couples TRBV15 to TRBJ2-7; perhaps TRBD2 as D (7 bases). CDR3 size: 13 residues. V lost 5 bases to trimming and J lost 1 base, with 9 bases between them. Germline assignment: CDR1 LNHNV and CDR2 YYDKDF (reference sequence). Here the CDR3 reads CATSGGASYEQYF. The CDR3 region has the DNA TGTGCCACCAGCGGGGGGGCATCCTACGAGCAGTACTTC.

The V call is TRBV4-2, the J call TRBJ2-1; D unresolved. The CDR3 length is 15 residues. Trimming stripped 0 bases from V and 1 base from J, with 7 bases between. The germline gives CDR1 LGHNA, CDR2 YNFKEQ. CDR3: CASSQDRVSYNEQFF. The CDR3 DNA reads as TGTGCCAGCAGCCAAGACCGAGTGTCCTACAATGAGCAGTTCTTC.

The chain uses TRBV4-1 and TRBJ1-2, with TRBD1 identical over 7 bases. V lost 0 bases to trimming and J lost 7 bases; unmatched junction nucleotides: 5. Germline CDR1 is MGHRA and CDR2 is YSYEKL. This CDR3 is built from 14 residues. Written as DNA, the CDR3 is TGCGCCAGCAGCCAAGATGCCCAGGGGGTTGGCTACACCTTC. It codes for CASSQDAQGVGYTF.

The chain carries TRBV15 and TRBJ1-1; 7 bases align to TRBD1. This CDR3 comprises 13 residues. Germline values: CDR1 LNHNV, CDR2 YYDKDF (reference sequence). With V trimmed by 5 bases and J by 7 bases, 7 bases remained unmatched. The CDR3 DNA reads TGTGCCACCAGCGGATCACAGGGGTATGAAGCTTTCTTT. It is translated as CATSGSQGYEAFF.

The V and J genes are TRBV3-1 (or the pseudogene TRBV3-2) and TRBJ1-1; 7 bases line up with TRBD1. This CDR3 spans 14 amino acids. Per germline, CDR1 LGHDT and CDR2 YNNKEL (reference sequence). The J segment lost 8 bases and the V segment lost 4 bases, leaving 10 bases of the junction unmatched. This CDR3 reads CASSLEGAATEAFF. CDR3 sequence (DNA): TGTGCCAGCAGCCTGGAGGGGGCCGCAACGGAAGCTTTCTTT.

The genes are TRBV7-9 and TRBJ2-7; 9 bases match TRBD1. The length of the CDR3 is 15 residues. Losses at the gene ends were 2 bases for V and 5 bases for J; bases not matched to a gene: 7. The germline CDR1 and CDR2 sequences are SEHNR and FQNEAQ (reference sequence). For the CDR3, the DNA is TGTGCCAGCAGCTTATCCGGGACAGGGCTTGACGAGCAGTACTTC. Translated, it gives CASSLSGTGLDEQYF.

The chain recombines TRBV20-1 with TRBJ2-7, with 7 bases fitting TRBD1. The germline V gene has CDR1 DFQATT and CDR2 SNEGSKA (reference sequence). This CDR3 contains 15 residues. V lost 3 bases, J lost 0 bases, and 8 bases stayed unmatched. CDR3 DNA sequence: TGCAGTGCTAGTTGGGGACAGATCAGCTCCTACGAGCAGTACTTC. Its translation is CSASWGQISSYEQYF.

This rearrangement joins TRBV9 to TRBJ2-1, with 10 bases that match TRBD2. The V gene end was trimmed by 0 bases and the J gene end by 6 bases; junction bases not matched to a gene: 3. Germline CDR1 and CDR2: SGDLS and YYNGEE. The CDR3 extends over 15 amino acids. The CDR3 region has the DNA TGTGCCAGCAGCGTAGCAAGCGGGGGGGCCAATGAGCAGTTCTTC. This translates into CASSVASGGANEQFF.

In DNA, the CDR3 is TGCAGCGTTGACCGGACTGGCTATGGCTACACCTTC. Translation gives CSVDRTGYGYTF. V and J are TRBV29-1 and TRBJ1-2, with no clear D. V was shortened by 3 bases and J by 4 bases, with 9 bases between the two germline ends. CDR3 length: 12 amino acids. Germline loops: CDR1 SQVTM, CDR2 ANQGSEA.

The CDR3 nucleotides read TGTGCCAGCATGGGACTAGCGGGGAACTACGAGCAGTACTTC. Translation gives CASMGLAGNYEQYF. V gene TRBV6-5 combines with J gene TRBJ2-7; 13 bases are a match to TRBD2. J was trimmed by 3 bases and V by 7 bases; bases with no gene match: 3. Germline CDR1 is MNHEY and CDR2 is SVGAGI. The CDR3 loop spans 14 amino acids.

V is TRBV5-8 and J is TRBJ1-4; D may be TRBD1 (6 bases). Germline V CDR1 and CDR2: SGHTS, YDEGEE. There are 16 residues in the CDR3. Between the trimmed V and J ends, which lost 4 bases and 7 bases, there was a span of 20 bases. The CDR3 is CASSPGLGTKIEKLFF. CDR3 in DNA: TGTGCCAGCAGCCCAGGTCTTGGGACAAAGATTGAAAAACTGTTTTTT.

J is TRBJ2-1 and V is TRBV11-2, with 13 nucleotides matching TRBD2. Trimming cost V 5 bases and J 7 bases; bases outside gene matches: 5. The CDR3 totals 15 residues. Germline V gives CDR1 SGHAT, CDR2 FQNNGV. The CDR3 sequence is CASSPPGLAGNEQFF. In nucleotides, the CDR3 is TGTGCCAGCAGCCCCCCGGGACTAGCGGGAAATGAGCAGTTCTTC.

The V call is TRBV5-4, the J call TRBJ1-2; D uncertain. Germline V gene data show CDR1 as SGHNT and CDR2 as YYREEE (reference sequence). The CDR3 extends over 15 amino acids. The V gene lost 0 bases and the J gene lost 0 bases, with 9 bases spanning the gap. The CDR3 DNA follows: TGTGCCAGCAGCTTGGTATCAGGATCTAACTATGGCTACACCTTC. It translates to CASSLVSGSNYGYTF.

The genes are TRBV12-3 or TRBV12-4 and TRBJ1-1; no clear D. The CDR3 covers 12 residues. Trimming left V 6 bases short and J 8 bases short, with 13 bases between. CDR3 coding DNA: TGTGCCAGCAGCCGAGGCGAGGGCGAAGCTTTCTTT. Translation gives CASSRGEGEAFF.

This clone was seen repeatedly, ten times or more. Here the CDR3 reads CAWSIGTLNQPQHF. Here the CDR3 DNA reads TGTGCCTGGAGTATCGGGACACTCAATCAGCCCCAGCATTTT. The chain joins TRBV30 to TRBJ1-5, with D perhaps TRBD1 (6 bases). V dropped 2 bases and J dropped 3 bases, with 11 bases sitting between them. This CDR3 contains 14 residues. Germline CDR1 is GTSNPN and CDR2 is SVGIG (reference sequence).

The chain links TRBV7-2 to TRBJ2-3; 9 nucleotides align to TRBD1. The V and J ends lost 1 base and 2 bases, in that order; junction bases with no gene match: 4. Germline CDR1 SGHTA, CDR2 FQGNSA. CDR3 length equals 16 residues. The chain's CDR3 is CASSLGGTGHTDTQYF. The CDR3 bases are TGTGCCAGCAGCTTAGGCGGGACAGGGCACACAGATACGCAGTATTTT.

CDR3 coding DNA: TGTGCCACCAGTGATTTACAGGTGAACACTGAAGCTTTCTTT. Protein: CATSDLQVNTEAFF. The gene calls are TRBV24-1 and TRBJ1-1, with TRBD1 as a possible D gene (5 bases). Trimming cost V 1 base and J 0 bases, with 5 bases left between them. Germline V gives CDR1 KGHDR, CDR2 SFDVKD. The CDR3 loop spans 14 amino acids.

The chain combines TRBV3-1 (or the pseudogene TRBV3-2) with TRBJ1-2; unclear D gene. Between the trimmed V and J ends, which lost 0 bases and 8 bases, there was a span of 10 bases. The CDR3 is 13 residues long. CDR1 and CDR2 (germline): LGHDT, YNNKEL (reference sequence). As DNA, the CDR3 is TGTGCCAGCAGCCAAGAAACAACTATGGGCTACACCTTC. This encodes CASSQETTMGYTF.

V and J are TRBV7-2 and TRBJ1-6; TRBD1 aligns across 8 bases. Unmatched junction bases numbered 3, after V lost 2 bases and J lost 6 bases. This CDR3 comprises 15 residues. Germline V gene sequence: CDR1 SGHTA, CDR2 FQGNSA. The CDR3 is CASSLSGGSNSPLHF. In nucleotides, the CDR3 is TGTGCCAGCAGCTTATCAGGGGGCAGTAATTCACCCCTCCACTTT. Full variable domain (rest looked up from reference TRBV7-2 and TRBJ1-6): GAGVSQSPSNKVTEKGKDVELRCDPISGHTALYWYRQSLGQGLEFLIYFQGNSAPDKSGLPSDRFSAERTGGSVSTLTIQRTQQEDSAVYLCASSLSGGSNSPLHFGNGTRLTVT.

With regard to this clone: The junction departs from germline at one end; a sequencing error may be responsible. This chain uses TRBV7-7 with TRBJ2-1; 8 positions agree with TRBD2. This CDR3 comprises 17 residues. Germline V CDR1 and CDR2: SSHAT, FNYEAQ (reference sequence). CDR3 DNA sequence: TGTGCTAGCAGCTTAGGAGGACGGGGGGGCCGGTACAATGAGCAGTTCTTC. It specifies CASSLGGRGGRYNEQFF.

The rearrangement uses TRBV5-1 and TRBJ2-3, with D perhaps TRBD2 (6 bases). Trimming pared 3 bases from V and 5 bases from J, leaving 7 bases between. The CDR3 totals 12 residues. Germline CDR1 is SGHRS and CDR2 is YFSETQ. The CDR3 DNA follows: TGCGCCAGCAGCTCCGGGAGAGATACGCAGTATTTT. Protein: CASSSGRDTQYF.

The genes are TRBV24-1 and TRBJ1-5, with D maybe TRBD1 (5 bases). The CDR3 runs 13 residues. V lost 6 bases and J 6 bases, leaving 11 bases between the germline ends. Germline lookup yields CDR1 KGHDR and CDR2 SFDVKD. The CDR3 sequence: CATSSGEGQPQHF. The CDR3 coding sequence is TGTGCCACCAGTTCGGGGGAAGGTCAGCCCCAGCATTTT.

The chain is built from TRBV6-6 and TRBJ1-4, with D possibly being TRBD1 (5 bases). This CDR3 contains 14 residues. V was pared by 4 bases and J by 7 bases, with 13 bases between. The germline CDR1 and CDR2 sequences are MNHNY and SVGAGI (reference sequence). CDR3 bases: TGTGCCAGCAGTTCTCACCAGGGCCCTGAAAAACTGTTTTTT. This gives the protein CASSSHQGPEKLFF.

The genes are TRBV11-1 and TRBJ1-1; 7 bases are shared with TRBD1. The ends lost 2 bases at V and 2 bases at J; junction bases unmatched: 8. The germline CDR1 and CDR2 sequences are SGHAT and FQDESV (reference sequence). The CDR3 length is 16 residues. The CDR3 loop reads CASSLRYRGGNTEAFF. In DNA form, the CDR3 reads TGTGCCAGCAGCTTAAGGTACAGGGGAGGAAACACTGAAGCTTTCTTT.

V usage is TRBV10-2 and J usage is TRBJ1-5; D is perhaps TRBD1 (5 bases). This CDR3 has 14 residues. With 6 bases removed from V and 2 bases from J, the gap between germline ends came to 11 bases. The V gene's germline CDR1 is WSHSY and CDR2 SAAADI. CDR3 sequence reads: CASRDTKGNQPQHF. For the CDR3, the DNA is TGCGCCAGCAGGGACACAAAGGGCAATCAGCCCCAGCATTTT.

This clone has just one count. The J gene is TRBJ2-2, the V gene TRBV7-3; no reliable D call. Germline V CDR1 and CDR2: SGHTA, FQGTGA. V lost 5 bases and J lost 1, with 5 bases in between. This CDR3 is built from 13 residues. For the CDR3, the DNA is TGTGCCAGCAGCCCAATGAACACCGGGGAGCTGTTTTTT. As protein: CASSPMNTGELFF.

J is TRBJ1-5 and V is TRBV19, with TRBD1 identical over 9 bases. Germline CDR1 and CDR2: LNHDA and SQIVND (reference sequence). V lost 10 bases to trimming and J lost 2 bases; unmatched junction nucleotides: 15. This CDR3 has 17 residues. The CDR3 sequence is CATRPGQGSSGNQPQHF. The DNA for the CDR3 is TGTGCCACCCGTCCGGGACAGGGCTCGTCGGGCAATCAGCCCCAGCATTTT.

The chain combines TRBV19 with TRBJ1-1, with 7 bases aligning to TRBD1. The CDR3 covers 15 residues. V shed 5 bases and J 10 bases; nucleotides not matched to a gene: 16. CDR1 is LNHDA and CDR2 is SQIVND in the germline V gene (reference sequence). Here the CDR3 DNA reads TGTGCCAGTAGTTCCCACGGGACAGACACTTCGGGAGCTTTCTTT. This sequence encodes CASSSHGTDTSGAFF.